Below are 32 T cell receptor beta chains sequenced from a single sample in a study of T cell changes during pregnancy in multiple sclerosis. Libraries were prepared by immunoSEQ multiplex PCR; TCRdb keeps only in-frame clonotypes and omits some of them. The table has approximately 37,000 clones, 85% to 95% seen once. The material was CD4+ T cells from peripheral blood mononuclear cells, obtained in the third trimester of pregnancy. The source is a female donor in good health, enrolled as a control in a pregnancy study.

The table lists this clone with a count of one. The chain employs TRBV7-2 and TRBJ2-5, with D possibly matching TRBD2 (6 bases). V was pared by 3 bases and J by 3 bases, with 14 bases between. This CDR3 contains 15 residues. The germline gives CDR1 SGHTA, CDR2 FQGNSA. The CDR3 DNA sequence: TGTGCCAGCAGCTTGTCGGGAGCGGTTGAAGAGACCCAGTACTTC. Protein sequence: CASSLSGAVEETQYF.

The V call is TRBV15, the J call TRBJ2-5; D is perhaps TRBD2 (6 bases). V shed 1 base and J shed 0 bases, with 18 bases lying between them. Per germline, CDR1 LNHNV and CDR2 YYDKDF (reference sequence). The CDR3 spans 18 residues. Written as DNA, the CDR3 is TGTGCCACCAGCAGAGGAATACGGGACTCCCCGTACCAAGAGACCCAGTACTTC. As protein: CATSRGIRDSPYQETQYF.

The rearrangement joins TRBV6-5 to TRBJ1-3; 10 nucleotides agree with TRBD1. The CDR3 contains 14 residues. Losses at the gene ends were 5 bases for V and 7 bases for J; bases not matched to a gene: 5. Germline CDR1 is MNHEY and CDR2 is SVGAGI. The CDR3 bases are TGTGCCAGCAGTACGGGACAGGGGCGGAACACCATATATTTT. Translating it yields CASSTGQGRNTIYF.

The V call is TRBV6-6, the J call TRBJ2-1; D may be TRBD2 (5 bases). CDR1 is MNHNY, CDR2 SVGAGI, per germline (reference sequence). There are 13 residues in the CDR3. The CDR3 sequence: CASGGGSYNEQFF. The CDR3 DNA reads as TGTGCGTCAGGCGGAGGCTCCTACAATGAGCAGTTCTTC.

The chain links TRBV18 to TRBJ1-2; D might be TRBD1 (5 bases). Trimming took 5 bases from V and 0 from J, leaving 13 bases between them. The CDR3 runs to 15 residues. Germline V lookup: CDR1 KGHSH, CDR2 LQKENI. The CDR3 loop is CASSWDSSSNYGYTF. In DNA form, the CDR3 reads TGTGCCAGCTCATGGGACTCGTCCTCTAACTATGGCTACACCTTC.

The V call is TRBV28, the J call TRBJ1-2; no clear D gene. The V and J ends lost 8 bases and 4 bases respectively, with 11 bases between them. This CDR3 contains 12 residues. From germline, CDR1 is MDHEN and CDR2 SYDVKM. The CDR3 bases are TGTGCCAGCCAGGAGGGCGTCTATGGCTACACCTTC. Protein product: CASQEGVYGYTF.

This chain connects TRBV19 to TRBJ2-7, with 11 bases lining up with TRBD2. Unmatched junction bases numbered 7, after V lost 6 bases and J lost 0 bases. Per germline, CDR1 LNHDA and CDR2 SQIVND (reference sequence). There are 16 residues in the CDR3. CDR3 DNA sequence: TGTGCCAGTAGCCCGACTAGCGGGATCAGCTCCTACGAGCAGTACTTC. This codes for CASSPTSGISSYEQYF. The full variable domain, with the rest looked up from reference TRBV19 and TRBJ2-7, is DGGITQSPKYLFRKEGQNVTLSCEQNLNHDAMYWYRQDPGQGLRLIYYSQIVNDFQKGDIAEGYSVSREKKESFPLTVTSAQKNPTAFYLCASSPTSGISSYEQYFGPGTRLTVT.

The chain couples TRBV28 to TRBJ1-2; D not resolved. This CDR3 contains 13 residues. Between the trimmed V and J ends, which lost 8 bases and 4 bases, there was a span of 14 bases. The germline gives CDR1 MDHEN, CDR2 SYDVKM. This CDR3 is CASRLANSYGYTF. Written as DNA, the CDR3 is TGTGCCAGCCGCCTCGCTAACTCCTATGGCTACACCTTC.

CDR3 DNA sequence: TGTGCCAGCAGTTCCCCAAAAGCGGGAAGCTTGGAGACCCAGTACTTC. As protein: CASSSPKAGSLETQYF. The V gene is TRBV28, the J gene TRBJ2-5; 7 nucleotides agree with TRBD2. Germline V gives CDR1 MDHEN, CDR2 SYDVKM. Germline trimming cut 4 bases from V and 5 bases from J; bases unmatched to any gene: 13. This CDR3 has 16 residues.

The chain has TRBV7-2 and TRBJ2-3, with 11 bases matching TRBD1. The ends lost 1 base at V and 4 bases at J; junction bases unmatched: 4. Germline loops: CDR1 SGHTA, CDR2 FQGNSA. CDR3 size: 16 residues. CDR3 sequence: CASSLGGQGVSDTQYF. The CDR3 coding sequence is TGTGCCAGCAGCTTAGGGGGACAGGGGGTTTCAGATACGCAGTATTTT.

The rearrangement joins TRBV5-1 to TRBJ2-7; no definite D call. The CDR3 is made up of 13 amino acids. V dropped 0 bases and J dropped 2 bases, with 6 bases sitting between them. Germline loops: CDR1 SGHRS, CDR2 YFSETQ. The CDR3 DNA follows: TGCGCCAGCAGCTTGGAACAGACCTACGAGCAGTACTTC. This codes for CASSLEQTYEQYF.

The chain joins TRBV11-1 to TRBJ2-7; the match to TRBD2 covers 8 bases. The CDR3 is made up of 13 amino acids. J gave up 9 bases and V 5 bases, and 9 bases lay outside the gene matches. Germline V gene lookup returns CDR1 SGHAT and CDR2 FQDESV (reference sequence). CDR3 nucleotides: TGTGCCAGCAGCCCCGCGGGGGGAACGGGGCAGTACTTC. Encoded protein: CASSPAGGTGQYF.

V is TRBV6-5 and J is TRBJ2-7; possibly TRBD1 for D (5 bases). Trimming shortened V by 6 bases and J by 3 bases, and 6 bases separated the two germline ends. The CDR3 covers 11 residues. Germline loops: CDR1 MNHEY, CDR2 SVGAGI. The CDR3 sequence is CASSRDYEQYF. The DNA of the CDR3 is TGTGCCAGCAGCAGGGACTACGAGCAGTACTTC.

V gene TRBV5-1 combines with J gene TRBJ2-5; D gene ambiguous. Germline V gene data show CDR1 as SGHRS and CDR2 as YFSETQ. Trimming cost V 5 bases and J 2 bases, with 16 bases left between them. CDR3 length: 15 amino acids. The DNA for the CDR3 is TGCGCCAGCAGTTGGAGTGCCGCGGTGCAAGAGACCCAGTACTTC. This sequence encodes CASSWSAAVQETQYF.

This chain joins TRBV2 and TRBJ1-5; weak D call: TRBD1 (5 bases). V gave up 8 bases and J gave up 4 bases, with 12 bases separating them. CDR1 is SNHLY, CDR2 FYNNEI, per germline. The CDR3 runs to 13 residues. The CDR3 DNA reads TGTGCCAGCGATCCGGGGGGGAATCAGCCCCAGCATTTT. Its translation: CASDPGGNQPQHF.

This clone is a singleton in its sample. The V and J genes are TRBV15 and TRBJ2-7; possibly TRBD1 for D (6 bases). Germline V gene data show CDR1 as LNHNV and CDR2 as YYDKDF (reference sequence). V was cut by 2 bases and J by 7 bases, with 9 bases left in between. There are 12 residues in the CDR3. As DNA, the CDR3 is TGTGCCACCAGCAGATTCACAGGGGAGCAGTACTTC. This codes for CATSRFTGEQYF.

The chain combines TRBV5-1 with TRBJ2-7, with 10 bases identical to TRBD2. The CDR3 runs 14 residues. Germline loops: CDR1 SGHRS, CDR2 YFSETQ. V lost 4 bases to trimming and J lost 6 bases; unmatched junction nucleotides: 7. The CDR3 DNA sequence: TGCGCCAGCAGCGTAGCGGGAGGACTGGCCGAGCAGTACTTC. Translated: CASSVAGGLAEQYF.

The chain employs TRBV18 and TRBJ1-1, with 8 bases identical to TRBD1. V shed 2 bases, J shed 3 bases, and the junction held 2 bases outside the gene matches. The germline V gene encodes CDR1 KGHSH and CDR2 LQKENI. This CDR3 contains 14 residues. CDR3 region: CASSPNRGDTEAFF. DNA of the CDR3: TGTGCCAGCTCACCAAACAGGGGGGACACTGAAGCTTTCTTT.

V gene TRBV28 combines with J gene TRBJ1-2; the D is unclear. V was pared by 1 base and J by 7 bases, with 10 bases between. The CDR3 extends over 13 amino acids. The germline V gene encodes CDR1 MDHEN and CDR2 SYDVKM. The CDR3 protein is CASSLSTPPGYTF. The CDR3 DNA follows: TGTGCCAGCAGTTTATCCACTCCGCCTGGCTACACCTTC.

J is TRBJ2-3 and V is TRBV27; TRBD2 matches 8 bases. The CDR3 covers 16 residues. V gave up 3 bases and J gave up 2 bases; unmatched junction bases: 7. Germline values: CDR1 MNHEY, CDR2 SMNVEV (reference sequence). The CDR3, as DNA: TGTGCCAGCAGTTTCACCGGGACTAGGTACACAGATACGCAGTATTTT. Encoded protein: CASSFTGTRYTDTQYF.

V gene TRBV9 combines with J gene TRBJ1-1; D might be TRBD1 (5 bases). The CDR3 is 19 residues long. Germline V CDR1 and CDR2: SGDLS, YYNGEE. V shed 0 bases and J shed 0 bases, with 21 bases lying between them. This CDR3 reads CASSVGVGGPQILNTEAFF. As DNA, the CDR3 is TGTGCCAGCAGCGTAGGAGTGGGGGGACCGCAGATTTTGAACACTGAAGCTTTCTTT.

V usage is TRBV9 and J usage is TRBJ2-7; 7 nucleotides align to TRBD1. V lost 3 bases to trimming and J lost 0 bases; unmatched junction nucleotides: 6. CDR3 size: 15 residues. Germline assignment: CDR1 SGDLS and CDR2 YYNGEE. For the CDR3, the DNA is TGTGCCAGCAGCGCCGGACAGGCGTTCTCCTACGAGCAGTACTTC. It yields the protein CASSAGQAFSYEQYF.

The gene calls are TRBV19 and TRBJ1-4, with D unclear. With 10 bases removed from V and 4 bases from J, the gap between germline ends came to 25 bases. Germline lookup yields CDR1 LNHDA and CDR2 SQIVND (reference sequence). This CDR3 is built from 17 residues. The CDR3 region is CATSLRRTLHLNEKLFF. The CDR3 DNA reads TGTGCCACATCACTAAGACGGACTCTCCATCTTAATGAAAAACTGTTTTTT.

V is TRBV5-1 and J is TRBJ1-2, with D maybe TRBD1 (6 bases). This CDR3 is 12 amino acids long. In germline, CDR1 is SGHRS, CDR2 YFSETQ. The V end was cut by 4 bases, the J end by 8 bases, with 12 bases between. This CDR3 reads CASSPAGGGYTF. CDR3 in DNA: TGCGCCAGCAGCCCCGCGGGGGGCGGCTACACCTTC.

This chain links TRBV6-1 with TRBJ1-5; 10 bases map to TRBD1. CDR1 MNHNS and CDR2 SASEGT come from the germline V gene. There are 14 residues in the CDR3. Trimming at V came to 5 bases and at J to 7 bases, leaving 5 bases not matched to a gene. CDR3 in DNA: TGTGCCAGCAGTAACCGACAGGGGGCACAGCCCCAGCATTTT. This codes for CASSNRQGAQPQHF.

The genes are TRBV28 and TRBJ2-7; no clear D. The germline V and J ends were trimmed by 3 bases and 3 bases, with 9 bases remaining between them. The CDR3 length is 13 residues. The germline gives CDR1 MDHEN, CDR2 SYDVKM. This CDR3 reads CASSFWRNYEQYF. The CDR3 nucleotides read TGTGCCAGCAGTTTCTGGCGGAACTACGAGCAGTACTTC.

The chain carries TRBV6-1 and TRBJ2-7; 7 positions agree with TRBD1. Germline CDR1 reads MNHNS; CDR2 reads SASEGT. The CDR3 has 13 amino acids. The V and J ends lost 8 bases and 0 bases, in that order; junction bases with no gene match: 4. CDR3 region: CASPGTASYEQYF. The CDR3 nucleotides read TGTGCCAGCCCCGGGACAGCCTCCTACGAGCAGTACTTC.

The J gene is TRBJ1-2, the V gene TRBV7-8, with 8 bases matching TRBD1. Germline loops: CDR1 SGHVS, CDR2 FQNEAQ. V gave up 4 bases and J gave up 3 bases; unmatched junction bases: 4. This CDR3 contains 14 residues. The CDR3 sequence is CASSSKGQDYGYTF. As DNA, the CDR3 is TGTGCCAGCAGCTCTAAGGGACAGGACTATGGCTACACCTTC.

The gene calls are TRBV6-5 and TRBJ2-1; 8 positions match TRBD2. Trimming took 6 bases from V and 5 from J; bases not matched to a gene: 9. This CDR3 has 15 residues. Germline V gene sequence: CDR1 MNHEY, CDR2 SVGAGI. Here the CDR3 reads CASRTGGARHNEQFF. CDR3 coding DNA: TGTGCCAGCAGGACCGGGGGGGCTCGACACAATGAGCAGTTCTTC.

This clone has a single count. The J gene is TRBJ2-7, the V gene TRBV10-3; 11 bases map to TRBD2. Germline trimming cut 7 bases from V and 6 bases from J; bases unmatched to any gene: 5. The CDR3 has 13 amino acids. The V gene's germline CDR1 is ENHRY and CDR2 SYGVKD. CDR3 residues: CAIMLAGGREQYF. The CDR3 DNA is TGTGCCATCATGCTAGCGGGAGGTCGCGAGCAGTACTTC.

This clone was found once. This sequence joins TRBV16 and TRBJ1-1; 8 nucleotides match TRBD1. With V trimmed by 4 bases and J by 10 bases, 11 bases remained unmatched. Germline loops: CDR1 KGHSY, CDR2 FQNENV. This CDR3 has 14 amino acids. CDR3: CASSLPGGFVRAFF. The CDR3 DNA reads as TGTGCCAGCAGCCTCCCAGGGGGCTTTGTGCGAGCTTTCTTT. The entire variable domain, with the rest obtained from reference TRBV16 and TRBJ1-1, is as follows: GEEVAQTPKHLVRGEGQKAKLYCAPIKGHSYVFWYQQVLKNEFKFLISFQNENVFDETGMPKERFSAKCLPNSPCSLEIQATKLEDSAVYFCASSLPGGFVRAFFGQGTRLTVV.

CDR3 in amino acids: CASAHSETQYF. The CDR3 region has the DNA TGTGCCAGCGCACACAGTGAGACCCAGTACTTC. The chain uses TRBV25-1 and TRBJ2-5, with no clear D. The CDR3 is made up of 11 amino acids. Trimming stripped 8 bases from V and 5 bases from J, with 9 bases between. In germline, CDR1 is MGHDK, CDR2 SYGVNS.